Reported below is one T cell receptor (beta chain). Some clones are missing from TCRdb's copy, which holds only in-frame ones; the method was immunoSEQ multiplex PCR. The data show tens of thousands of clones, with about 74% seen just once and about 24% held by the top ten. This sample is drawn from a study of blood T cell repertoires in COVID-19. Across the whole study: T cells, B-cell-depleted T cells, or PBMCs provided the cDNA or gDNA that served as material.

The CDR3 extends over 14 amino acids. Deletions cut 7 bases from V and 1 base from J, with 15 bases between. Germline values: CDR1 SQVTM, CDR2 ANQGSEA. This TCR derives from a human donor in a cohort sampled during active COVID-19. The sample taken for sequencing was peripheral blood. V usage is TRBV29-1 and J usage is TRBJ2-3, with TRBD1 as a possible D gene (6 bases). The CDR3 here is CSAKTGIGTDTQYF. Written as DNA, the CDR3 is TGCAGCGCCAAGACAGGCATTGGCACAGATACGCAGTATTTT.